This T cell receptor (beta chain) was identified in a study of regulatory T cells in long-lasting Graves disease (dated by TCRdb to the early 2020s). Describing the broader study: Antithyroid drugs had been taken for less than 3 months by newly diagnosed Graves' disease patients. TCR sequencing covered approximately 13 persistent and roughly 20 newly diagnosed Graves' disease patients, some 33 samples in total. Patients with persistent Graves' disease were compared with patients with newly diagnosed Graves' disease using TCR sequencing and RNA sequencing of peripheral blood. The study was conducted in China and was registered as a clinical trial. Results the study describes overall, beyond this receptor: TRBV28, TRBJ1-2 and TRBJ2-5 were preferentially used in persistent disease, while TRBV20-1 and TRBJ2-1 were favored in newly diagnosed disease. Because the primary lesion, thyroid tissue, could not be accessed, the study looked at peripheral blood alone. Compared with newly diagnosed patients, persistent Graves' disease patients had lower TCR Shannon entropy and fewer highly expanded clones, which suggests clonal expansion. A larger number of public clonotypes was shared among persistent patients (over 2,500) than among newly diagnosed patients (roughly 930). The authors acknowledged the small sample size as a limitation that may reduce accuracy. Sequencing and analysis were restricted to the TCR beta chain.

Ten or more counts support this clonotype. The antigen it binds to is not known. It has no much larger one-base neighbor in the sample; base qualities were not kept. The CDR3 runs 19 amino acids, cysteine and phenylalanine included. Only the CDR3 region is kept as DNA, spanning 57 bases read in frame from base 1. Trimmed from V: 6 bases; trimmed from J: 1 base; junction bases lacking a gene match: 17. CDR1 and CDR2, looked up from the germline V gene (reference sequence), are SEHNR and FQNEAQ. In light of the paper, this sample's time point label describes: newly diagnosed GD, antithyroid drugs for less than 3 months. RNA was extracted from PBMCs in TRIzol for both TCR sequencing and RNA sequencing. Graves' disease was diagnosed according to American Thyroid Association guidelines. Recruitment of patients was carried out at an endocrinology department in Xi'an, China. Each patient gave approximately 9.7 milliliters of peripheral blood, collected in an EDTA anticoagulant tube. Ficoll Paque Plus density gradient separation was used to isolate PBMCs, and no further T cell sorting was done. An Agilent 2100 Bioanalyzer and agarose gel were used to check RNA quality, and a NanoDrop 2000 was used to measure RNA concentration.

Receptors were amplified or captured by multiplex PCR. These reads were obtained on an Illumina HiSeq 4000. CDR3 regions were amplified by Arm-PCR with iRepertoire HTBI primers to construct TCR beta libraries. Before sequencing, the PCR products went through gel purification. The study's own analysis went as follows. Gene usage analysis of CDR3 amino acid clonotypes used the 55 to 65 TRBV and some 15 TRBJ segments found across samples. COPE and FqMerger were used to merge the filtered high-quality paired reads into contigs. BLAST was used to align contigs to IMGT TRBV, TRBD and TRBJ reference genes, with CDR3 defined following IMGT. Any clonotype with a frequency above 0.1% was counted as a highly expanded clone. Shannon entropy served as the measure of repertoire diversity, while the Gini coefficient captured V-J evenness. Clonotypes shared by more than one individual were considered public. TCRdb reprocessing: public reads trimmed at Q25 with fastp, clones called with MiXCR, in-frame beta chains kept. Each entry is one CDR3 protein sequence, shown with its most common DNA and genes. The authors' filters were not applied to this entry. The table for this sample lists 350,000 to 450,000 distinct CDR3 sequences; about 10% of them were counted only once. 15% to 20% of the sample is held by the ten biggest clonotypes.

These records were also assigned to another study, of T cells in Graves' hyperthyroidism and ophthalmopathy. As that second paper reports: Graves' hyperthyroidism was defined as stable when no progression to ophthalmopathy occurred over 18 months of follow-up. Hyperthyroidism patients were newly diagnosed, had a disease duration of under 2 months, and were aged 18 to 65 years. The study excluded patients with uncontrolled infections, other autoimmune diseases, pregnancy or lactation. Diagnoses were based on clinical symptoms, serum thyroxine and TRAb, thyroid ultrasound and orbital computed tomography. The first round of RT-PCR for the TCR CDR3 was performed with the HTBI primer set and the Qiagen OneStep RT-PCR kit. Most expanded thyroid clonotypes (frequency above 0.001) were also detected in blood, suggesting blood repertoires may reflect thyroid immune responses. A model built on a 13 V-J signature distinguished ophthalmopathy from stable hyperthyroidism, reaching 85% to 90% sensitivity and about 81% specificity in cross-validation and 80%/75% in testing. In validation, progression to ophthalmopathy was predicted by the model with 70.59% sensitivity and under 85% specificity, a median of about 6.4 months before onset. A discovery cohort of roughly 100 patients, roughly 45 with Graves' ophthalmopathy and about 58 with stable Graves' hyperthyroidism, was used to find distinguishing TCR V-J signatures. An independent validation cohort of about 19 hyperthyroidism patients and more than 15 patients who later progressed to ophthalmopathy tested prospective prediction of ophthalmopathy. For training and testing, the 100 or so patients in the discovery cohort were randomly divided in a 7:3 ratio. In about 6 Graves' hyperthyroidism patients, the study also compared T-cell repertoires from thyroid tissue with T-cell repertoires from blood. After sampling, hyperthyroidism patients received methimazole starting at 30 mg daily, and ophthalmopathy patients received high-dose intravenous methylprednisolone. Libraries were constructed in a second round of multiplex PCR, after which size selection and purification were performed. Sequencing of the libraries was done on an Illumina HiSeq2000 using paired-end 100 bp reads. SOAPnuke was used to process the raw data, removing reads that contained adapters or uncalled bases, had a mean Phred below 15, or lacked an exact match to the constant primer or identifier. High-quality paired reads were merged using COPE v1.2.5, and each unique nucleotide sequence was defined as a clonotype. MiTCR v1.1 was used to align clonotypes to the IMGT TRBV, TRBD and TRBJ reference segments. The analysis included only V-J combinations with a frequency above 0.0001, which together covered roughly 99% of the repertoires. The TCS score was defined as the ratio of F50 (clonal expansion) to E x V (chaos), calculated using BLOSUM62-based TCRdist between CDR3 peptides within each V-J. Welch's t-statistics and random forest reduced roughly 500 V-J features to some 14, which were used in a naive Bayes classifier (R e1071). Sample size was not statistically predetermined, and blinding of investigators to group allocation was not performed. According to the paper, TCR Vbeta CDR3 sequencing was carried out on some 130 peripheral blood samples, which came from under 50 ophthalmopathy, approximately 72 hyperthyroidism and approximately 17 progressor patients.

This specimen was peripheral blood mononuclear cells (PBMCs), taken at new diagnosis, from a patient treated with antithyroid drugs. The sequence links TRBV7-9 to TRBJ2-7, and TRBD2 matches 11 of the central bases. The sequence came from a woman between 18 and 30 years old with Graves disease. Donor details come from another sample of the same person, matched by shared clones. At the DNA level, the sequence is TGTGCCAGCAGTTCCCCCGGCCCTAGCGGGAGGACAGGATCCTACGAGCAGTACTTC. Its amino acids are CASSSPGPSGRTGSYEQYF.